This TCR beta chain stems from a study of T cells in localized non-small cell lung cancer. General study results and limits: The highest T cell clonality was in uninvolved adjacent lung, above tumor. Turning up in adjacent lung were a median approximately 60 of the top 100 tumor clones. It remains possible that heterogeneity exists, since only one tumor region was sequenced. Elevated blood T cell density was associated with longer overall survival.

This CDR3 comprises 17 residues. In germline, CDR1 is LGHNA, CDR2 YSLEER. With 0 bases clipped from V and 3 bases from J, the junction kept 6 bases outside the gene matches. Generated by immunoSEQ multiplex PCR, the TCRdb table keeps only in-frame clones and is missing some. The data show around 50,000 clones, with 86% seen just once and about 4.8% held by the top ten. Concerning this clone: No antigen is known for it.

Sequencing used peripheral blood, obtained before any cancer treatment. The TCR originated in a woman aged 35 to 75 with stage I lung adenocarcinoma. This chain connects TRBV4-3 to TRBJ1-4; the match to TRBD1 covers 8 bases. The CDR3 DNA reads as TGCGCCAGCAGCCAAGAGACAGGGGATCTTGCTAATGAAAAACTGTTTTTT. It yields the protein CASSQETGDLANEKLFF.